This entry lists 31 T cell receptor beta chains sequenced from one sample in a study of T cells after posttransplantation cyclophosphamide. Some clones are missing from TCRdb's copy, which holds only in-frame ones; the method was immunoSEQ multiplex PCR. The sample contains roughly 15,000 clones, about four fifths of which appear only once. The sample consisted of memory CD4+ T cells sorted from PBMCs. These receptors were taken from a man between 50 and 59 years old.

The chain is built from TRBV27 and TRBJ1-5; 7 bases are shared with TRBD1. The V gene's germline CDR1 is MNHEY and CDR2 SMNVEV (reference sequence). The CDR3 runs to 16 residues. Unmatched junction bases numbered 12, after V lost 3 bases and J lost 7 bases. Here the CDR3 reads CASSFWYRGTLQPQHF. The CDR3 DNA is TGTGCCAGCAGTTTTTGGTACAGGGGTACATTACAGCCCCAGCATTTT.

V gene TRBV27 combines with J gene TRBJ1-5; D gene unclear. Germline CDR1 is MNHEY and CDR2 is SMNVEV (reference sequence). V lost 4 bases, J lost 4 bases, and 8 bases lay in between. This CDR3 has 13 amino acids. The CDR3 sequence: CASSYDGNQPQHF. The CDR3 DNA reads TGTGCCAGCAGTTACGACGGGAATCAGCCCCAGCATTTT.

The chain links TRBV27 to TRBJ2-2; TRBD2 agrees at 9 bases. Looked up from germline, CDR1 is MNHEY and CDR2 is SMNVEV (reference sequence). The CDR3 has 15 residues. The J segment lost 6 bases and the V segment lost 1 base, leaving 3 bases of the junction unmatched. DNA for the CDR3: TGTGCCAGCAGTTTATGGGCTAGCGGGGCCGGGGAGCTGTTTTTT. Amino acids: CASSLWASGAGELFF.

This chain joins TRBV19 and TRBJ1-4; D is perhaps TRBD1 (6 bases). The CDR3 is 13 residues long. From germline, CDR1 is LNHDA and CDR2 SQIVND (reference sequence). Trimming cost V 9 bases and J 8 bases, with 16 bases left between them. CDR3 loop: CASRGGGVEKLFF. In DNA, the CDR3 is TGTGCCAGCCGAGGTGGGGGCGTCGAAAAACTGTTTTTT.

The chain links TRBV19 to TRBJ2-7; D may be TRBD1 (6 bases). The germline V gene encodes CDR1 LNHDA and CDR2 SQIVND (reference sequence). V lost 8 bases to trimming and J lost 5 bases, with 16 bases between them. The CDR3 consists of 13 residues. CDR3 amino acids: CASSVTGGDEQYF. DNA of the CDR3: TGTGCCAGTTCTGTGACAGGAGGCGACGAGCAGTACTTC.

This clone was detected only once. The chain is built from TRBV5-8 and TRBJ2-5; 7 nucleotides line up with TRBD2. The CDR3 is 14 amino acids. Germline assignment: CDR1 SGHTS and CDR2 YDEGEE. Germline trimming cut 7 bases from V and 2 bases from J; bases unmatched to any gene: 8. The CDR3: CASPRGFFQETQYF. The CDR3 coding sequence is TGTGCCAGCCCGCGGGGGTTTTTTCAAGAGACCCAGTACTTC. Complete variable domain (other parts from reference TRBV5-8 and TRBJ2-5): EAGVTQSPTHLIKTRGQQATLRCSPISGHTSVYWYQQALGLGLQFLLWYDEGEERNRGNFPPRFSGRQFPNYSSELNVNALELEDSALYLCASPRGFFQETQYFGPGTRLLVL.

The rearrangement uses TRBV14 and TRBJ2-5; TRBD2 aligns across 8 bases. The end of the DNA aligns better with TRBJ2-7, so the J call may be wrong. The CDR3 spans 14 residues. Per the germline V gene, CDR1 is SGHDN and CDR2 is FVKESK. The CDR3 reads CASSSTSARYEQYF. In DNA, the CDR3 is TGTGCCAGCTCCTCGACTAGCGCCAGATACGAGCAGTACTTC.

The genes are TRBV8-2 and TRBJ1-2; the D call of TRBD1 is as the table states it, not checked on the DNA. TRBV8-2 is reported as a pseudogene. The CDR3 is 15 residues long. In DNA, the CDR3 is TGTGGCATTGGGCCAAGGATAAGAAAGACCTATGGCTACACCTTC. Translating gives CGIGPRIRKTYGYTF.

This clone came up a few times. J is TRBJ1-1 and V is TRBV27, with 9 bases fitting TRBD1. This CDR3 is 13 amino acids long. Germline V gene sequence: CDR1 MNHEY, CDR2 SMNVEV (reference sequence). V gave up 6 bases and J gave up 6 bases; unmatched junction bases: 5. CDR3 loop: CASRGTGFSEAFF. CDR3 DNA: TGTGCCAGCAGGGGGACAGGGTTTTCTGAAGCTTTCTTT.

This clone was seen a single time. The V and J genes are TRBV2 and TRBJ1-2, with TRBD1 identical over 11 bases. The germline gives CDR1 SNHLY, CDR2 FYNNEI. This CDR3 region has 16 residues. The trim removed 6 bases at V and 7 bases at J, leaving 13 bases unmatched. The CDR3 DNA follows: TGTGCCAGCAGCTTAACCCAAGGACAGGGGGCCTCTGGCTACACCTTC. This sequence encodes CASSLTQGQGASGYTF.

The chain combines TRBV5-1 with TRBJ2-1; 7 bases agree with TRBD2. The CDR3 is made up of 13 amino acids. Germline V gene data show CDR1 as SGHRS and CDR2 as YFSETQ. V was pared by 1 base and J by 7 bases, with 2 bases of the junction left unmatched. CDR3 nucleotide sequence: TGCGCCAGCAGCTTGTGGGAGGGGAATGAGCAGTTCTTC. This sequence encodes CASSLWEGNEQFF.

The rearrangement joins TRBV4-1 to TRBJ2-1; possibly TRBD2 for D (5 bases). Germline values: CDR1 MGHRA, CDR2 YSYEKL. V lost 4 bases to trimming and J lost 5 bases, with 12 bases between them. The CDR3 runs 14 residues. CDR3 residues: CASSRYERDNEQFF. For the CDR3, the DNA is TGCGCCAGCAGCCGCTATGAGAGGGACAATGAGCAGTTCTTC.

V usage is TRBV5-6 and J usage is TRBJ2-3; 11 nucleotides agree with TRBD2. The CDR3 has 13 amino acids. V shed 5 bases, J shed 8 bases, and the junction held 4 bases outside the gene matches. The germline gives CDR1 SGHDT, CDR2 YYEEEE. CDR3 nucleotide sequence: TGTGCCAGCAGGGGGACTAGCGGATCTACGCAGTATTTT. Translated, it gives CASRGTSGSTQYF.

The rearrangement uses TRBV7-8 and TRBJ2-4; 10 bases agree with TRBD2. The CDR3 runs to 18 residues. J lost 3 bases, V lost 5 bases, and 13 bases had no gene match. Germline V gene data show CDR1 as SGHVS and CDR2 as FQNEAQ. The CDR3 nucleotides read TGTGCCAGCAGCCTCCCTTTAAGGGTAGCGGGGGGCAAAAACATTCAGTACTTC. Translation gives CASSLPLRVAGGKNIQYF.

The chain uses TRBV29-1 and TRBJ2-7; 9 bases agree with TRBD1. The germline CDR1 and CDR2 sequences are SQVTM and ANQGSEA. CDR3 length: 13 amino acids. J was trimmed by 3 bases and V by 5 bases; bases with no gene match: 5. The CDR3 region is CSVSGQGDYEQYF. The CDR3 DNA sequence: TGCAGCGTTTCGGGACAGGGAGACTACGAGCAGTACTTC.

DNA of the CDR3: TGTGCCAGCAGCTTTAGCGGGGGGGCCGAGCAGTACTTC. Its protein is CASSFSGGAEQYF. V and J are TRBV7-2 and TRBJ2-7; 11 positions match TRBD2. The CDR3 runs 13 residues. Trimming cost V 3 bases and J 6 bases; bases outside gene matches: 1. CDR1 is SGHTA, CDR2 FQGNSA, per germline.

The chain combines TRBV5-1 with TRBJ2-7, with 8 bases identical to TRBD2. The CDR3 has 14 residues. V dropped 1 base and J dropped 0; count of bases not matched to a gene: 0. CDR1 and CDR2 from the germline V gene are SGHRS and YFSETQ. Written as DNA, the CDR3 is TGCGCCAGCAGCTTGACTAGCGGCTCCTACGAGCAGTACTTC. Translated, it gives CASSLTSGSYEQYF.

The chain combines TRBV10-3 with TRBJ1-2; 9 bases match TRBD1. With V trimmed by 6 bases and J by 8 bases, 19 bases remained unmatched. CDR1 and CDR2 from the germline V gene are ENHRY and SYGVKD. The CDR3 sequence is 17 residues long. CDR3 loop: CAIRKGQGPFRAWGYTF. In nucleotides, the CDR3 is TGTGCCATCAGAAAAGGACAGGGGCCATTCCGAGCGTGGGGCTACACCTTC.

The chain joins TRBV28 to TRBJ2-7; D unresolved. Germline values: CDR1 MDHEN, CDR2 SYDVKM. V was cut by 7 bases and J by 4 bases, with 5 bases left in between. The CDR3 is made up of 10 amino acids. CDR3 protein: CASTLYEQYF. The CDR3, as DNA: TGTGCCAGCACCCTTTACGAGCAGTACTTC.

Regarding this clone: One end of the junction varies from germline; a read error may be responsible. The genes are TRBV7-7 and TRBJ1-4, with a weak D call TRBD1 (5 bases). The CDR3 consists of 16 residues. The germline V gene has CDR1 SSHAT and CDR2 FNYEAQ (reference sequence). The CDR3 protein is CASSSPPGLEEEKLFF. As DNA, the CDR3 is TGTGCTAGCAGCTCCCCCCCGGGACTTGAGGAAGAAAAACTGTTTTTT.

CDR3: CARRPMSSYNSPLHF. CDR3 sequence (DNA): TGCGCCAGGAGGCCGATGAGCTCCTATAATTCACCCCTCCACTTT. This chain connects TRBV10-1 to TRBJ1-6; D uncertain. The CDR3 spans 15 residues. Germline lookup yields CDR1 WNHNN and CDR2 SYGVQD (reference sequence). Trimming removed 9 bases at V and 0 bases at J, with 12 bases between.

This rearrangement joins TRBV6-5 to TRBJ1-2, with 7 bases identical to TRBD1. CDR3 length: 14 amino acids. Germline CDR1 and CDR2: MNHEY and SVGAGI. The trim removed 6 bases at V and 7 bases at J, leaving 11 bases unmatched. The CDR3 sequence is CASRPGDSLAGYTF. CDR3 sequence (DNA): TGTGCCAGCAGACCCGGGGACAGCTTAGCTGGCTACACCTTC.

J is TRBJ2-1 and V is TRBV11-3, with TRBD2 as a possible D gene (5 bases). Trimming stripped 4 bases from V and 4 bases from J, with 20 bases between. The germline gives CDR1 SGHNT, CDR2 YENEEA. The CDR3 spans 17 residues. This chain's CDR3 is CASSSVGWRLLYNEQFF. The CDR3 DNA is TGTGCCAGCAGCTCGGTAGGGTGGAGGCTCCTATACAATGAGCAGTTCTTC. Looking up the rest from reference TRBV11-3 and TRBJ2-1 gives the full variable domain: EAGVVQSPRYKIIEKKQPVAFWCNPISGHNTLYWYLQNLGQGPELLIRYENEEAVDDSQLPKDRFSAERLKGVDSTLKIQPAELGDSAVYLCASSSVGWRLLYNEQFFGPGTRLTVL.

The count of this clone is one. The CDR3 DNA reads TGTGCCAGCAGCGTAGACAGGGGGAATTCACCCCTCCACTTT. Its protein is CASSVDRGNSPLHF. V is TRBV9 and J is TRBJ1-6, with 8 bases identical to TRBD1. V was clipped by 0 bases and J by 7 bases; unmatched bases: 0. The germline V gene encodes CDR1 SGDLS and CDR2 YYNGEE. This CDR3 contains 14 residues.

The chain has TRBV2 and TRBJ2-5, with 9 positions matching TRBD2. This CDR3 contains 17 residues. The V gene's germline CDR1 is SNHLY and CDR2 FYNNEI. V shed 8 bases, J shed 4 bases, and the junction held 17 bases outside the gene matches. This CDR3 is CASGSGASGIRVETQYF. The CDR3 DNA reads as TGTGCCAGCGGTAGCGGGGCTAGCGGGATTCGGGTAGAGACCCAGTACTTC.

The chain joins TRBV6-1 to TRBJ2-1; 8 bases align to TRBD2. CDR3 length equals 14 residues. V trimming: 3 bases; J trimming: 15 bases; junction bases outside the gene matches: 13. In germline, CDR1 is MNHNS, CDR2 SASEGT. CDR3 nucleotide sequence: TGTGCCAGCAGTGAGACCGGGAGGGCCAGTTTTTGGTTCTTC. This sequence encodes CASSETGRASFWFF.

This clone was found once. This chain joins TRBV5-4 and TRBJ1-1; the match to TRBD1 covers 7 bases. This CDR3 comprises 12 residues. Germline V lookup: CDR1 SGHNT, CDR2 YYREEE (reference sequence). V lost 3 bases to trimming and J lost 6 bases; unmatched junction nucleotides: 2. CDR3 region: CASSSRGAEAFF. CDR3 nucleotide sequence: TGTGCCAGCAGCTCCAGGGGGGCTGAAGCTTTCTTT. Complete variable domain (other parts from reference TRBV5-4 and TRBJ1-1): ETGVTQSPTHLIKTRGQQVTLRCSSQSGHNTVSWYQQALGQGPQFIFQYYREEENGRGNFPPRFSGLQFPNYSSELNVNALELDDSALYLCASSSRGAEAFFGQGTRLTVV.

The rearrangement joins TRBV15 to TRBJ2-4, with 10 bases that match TRBD2. Germline V CDR1 and CDR2: LNHNV, YYDKDF (reference sequence). The length of the CDR3 is 16 residues. The V gene end was trimmed by 2 bases and the J gene end by 6 bases; junction bases not matched to a gene: 7. The CDR3 DNA is TGTGCCACCAGCAGAATTTCACTAGCGGGGAGAAACATTCAGTACTTC. Protein product: CATSRISLAGRNIQYF.

The rearrangement links TRBV5-6 to TRBJ1-2; D uncertain. This CDR3 is built from 11 residues. V lost 6 bases to trimming and J lost 8 bases, with 11 bases between them. Germline values: CDR1 SGHDT, CDR2 YYEEEE. DNA for the CDR3: TGTGCCAGCACGGGAGGGCGGGGCTACACCTTC. Residues: CASTGGRGYTF.

V usage is TRBV5-1 and J usage is TRBJ2-2; D ambiguous. CDR3 size: 11 residues. The germline gives CDR1 SGHRS, CDR2 YFSETQ. Trimming left V 3 bases short and J 7 bases short, with 4 bases between. The CDR3 region is CASSSVGELFF. The CDR3 DNA reads TGCGCCAGCAGCTCGGTCGGGGAGCTGTTTTTT.

The chain has TRBV4-2 and TRBJ2-3, with D perhaps TRBD1 (6 bases). V lost 6 bases and J 2 bases, leaving 15 bases between the germline ends. CDR3 length equals 15 residues. In germline, CDR1 is LGHNA, CDR2 YNFKEQ. CDR3: CASSKGDLTTDTQYF. In nucleotides, the CDR3 is TGTGCCAGCAGTAAGGGGGATCTAACCACAGATACGCAGTATTTT.